These T cell receptor beta chains were read from a single sample in a study of identical twins. MiXCR, run by TCRdb on the 5' RACE reads, gives a single entry per CDR3 protein. The table shows more than 400,000 distinct CDR3 sequences, with 12% to 15% occurring only once. These data also featured in a second study, about yellow fever vaccine responses in identical twins.

Sequenced material: CD4+ T cells sorted from blood. The receptors stem from a woman aged 18-35 years in good health. Each CDR3 is given with its conserved first and last residue. D genes are given only for firm matches.

J gene	D gene	V gene	CDR3 protein
TRBJ2-3	-	TRBV6-1	CASRINREGPTDTQYF
TRBJ2-1	TRBD2	TRBV28	CASRANPGTSFNEQFF
TRBJ2-1	TRBD2	TRBV5-1	CASSLAGTSIWGEQFF
TRBJ2-2	-	TRBV24-1	CATSDPTSIGELFF
TRBJ1-1	-	TRBV6-5	CASSSHMNTEAFF
TRBJ2-1	-	TRBV20-1	CSARTTGSLSSYNEQFF
TRBJ1-1	TRBD1	TRBV5-1	CASSLQGGEVEAFF
TRBJ2-2	TRBD2	TRBV7-3	CASSQPGLAGNTGELFF
TRBJ2-3	TRBD2	TRBV6-1	CASSGERTDTQYF
TRBJ2-3	TRBD1	TRBV5-4	CATAAPRTGKLGDTQYF
TRBJ2-1	-	TRBV2	CASSPGSLYNEQFF
TRBJ2-3	TRBD2	TRBV2	CASRIGTGRGTDTQYF
TRBJ1-3	-	TRBV29-1	CSAGGGFGNTIYF
TRBJ2-3	-	TRBV3-1	CATSQDQGTTDTQYF
TRBJ2-5	-	TRBV5-1	CASSLAGLIETQYF
TRBJ1-1	-	TRBV12-3/TRBV12-4	CASRGYTEAFF
TRBJ2-3	-	TRBV2	CASSEETAFAQYF
TRBJ2-3	TRBD2	TRBV4-1	CASSQVTHPAGVGTDTQYF
TRBJ2-2	-	TRBV29-1	CSVGGDTGELFF
TRBJ1-3	TRBD1	TRBV4-2	CASSQGGQGDSSGNTIYF
TRBJ1-1	TRBD1	TRBV15	CATSRDHPRTGKNTEAFF
TRBJ2-2	-	TRBV29-1	CSVEGTNTGELFF
TRBJ1-5	-	TRBV4-1	CASSQPIQGRHNQPQHF
TRBJ2-7	TRBD2	TRBV12-3/TRBV12-4	CASSRTSGASYEQYF
TRBJ2-3	TRBD2	TRBV12-3/TRBV12-4	CASSQLSAGGSPQYF